Presented here are 19 T cell receptor beta chains from one specimen sequenced in a study of CXCR3-negative and CXCR3-positive naive CD8 T cells. The libraries of TRB cDNA were prepared using 5' RACE with UMI labels. For each CDR3 protein, TCRdb gives one entry from its re-call of the 5' RACE reads, without DNA. The sample totals tens of thousands of distinct CDR3 sequences; its top ten clones hold around 5%. The antigens these receptors bind are not known. Notes on the study in general: Comparison of naive cells showed more hydrophobic TRB CDR3s in CXCR3-positive than in CXCR3-negative naive cells.

Sequences were obtained from naive CXCR3+ CD8+ T cells from blood. Sample subset: CD45RO-CCR7+CD27+CD95- naive CD8+ T cells expressing CXCR3 (TNR3+). The receptors shown here come from a human donor in good health. Some clones in this sample may be carry-over from other donors' samples.

This rearrangement joins TRBV7-2 to TRBJ2-1; TCRdb's D gene call, TRBD2, goes unchecked for lack of DNA. The CDR3 contains 19 residues. The germline V gene encodes CDR1 SGHTA and CDR2 FQGNSA. CDR3 residues: CASSLVLAGGSAPYNEQFF.

The V gene is TRBV6-2 or TRBV6-3, the J gene TRBJ2-1; TCRdb indicates TRBD1, and absent DNA this call remains unverified. The CDR3 contains 18 residues. Germline loops: CDR1 MNHEY, CDR2 SVGEGT. Here the CDR3 reads CASSYPGQGGSSYNEQFF.

The chain carries TRBV7-9 and TRBJ2-7; the D call of TRBD1 rests on TCRdb alone, since no DNA is present to check it. The CDR3 is made up of 12 amino acids. Germline CDR1 reads SEHNR; CDR2 reads FQNEAQ (reference sequence). The CDR3 spells CASSPQGDEQYF.

J is TRBJ1-4 and V is TRBV4-3; TCRdb indicates TRBD1, and absent DNA this call remains unverified. The V gene's germline CDR1 is LGHNA and CDR2 YSLEER. The CDR3 extends over 16 amino acids. CDR3 loop: CASSQDRTGRGEKLFF.

The chain employs TRBV29-1 and TRBJ2-1. The CDR3 has 11 residues. The germline V gene has CDR1 SQVTM and CDR2 ANQGSEA. CDR3 loop: CSVEDLDEQFF.

J is TRBJ2-7 and V is TRBV5-4; the TCRdb call, TRBD1, lacks DNA for checking. There are 11 residues in the CDR3. Germline CDR1 SGHNT, CDR2 YYREEE (reference sequence). CDR3 amino acids: CATGPGVEQYF.

CDR3 region: CSAATGDTEAFF. The genes are TRBV20-1 and TRBJ1-1; the TCRdb call, TRBD1, lacks DNA for checking. Germline V gives CDR1 DFQATT, CDR2 SNEGSKA (reference sequence). The CDR3 extends over 12 amino acids.

The chain is built from TRBV5-6 and TRBJ1-1; TCRdb returns TRBD1, unconfirmable since there is no DNA. The CDR3 is 13 residues long. The V gene's germline CDR1 is SGHDT and CDR2 YYEEEE. The CDR3 here is CASSFNRGTEAFF. The full variable domain, rest sourced from reference TRBV5-6 and TRBJ1-1, is DAGVTQSPTHLIKTRGQQVTLRCSPKSGHDTVSWYQQALGQGPQFIFQYYEEEERQRGNFPDRFSGHQFPNYSSELNVNALLLGDSALYLCASSFNRGTEAFFGQGTRLTVV.

V is TRBV6-4 and J is TRBJ1-1; TCRdb picks TRBD1, but there is no DNA to check that call. This CDR3 has 13 residues. Germline V CDR1 and CDR2: MRHNA, SNTAGT. CDR3: CASSERENTEAFF.

The V call is TRBV29-1, the J call TRBJ2-5; checking the TCRdb D call of TRBD1 is not possible without DNA. CDR1 and CDR2 from the germline V gene are SQVTM and ANQGSEA. There are 14 residues in the CDR3. CDR3 amino acids: CSVAGQGASETQYF.

V and J are TRBV20-1 and TRBJ2-7; TCRdb reports TRBD2, a call that lacks DNA to check it against. Looked up from germline, CDR1 is DFQATT and CDR2 is SNEGSKA (reference sequence). The length of the CDR3 is 16 residues. CDR3 loop: CSASTSAGGLPYEQYF.

This chain's CDR3 is CASSLVYGETQYF. V is TRBV14 and J is TRBJ2-5. This CDR3 has 13 amino acids. Per the germline V gene, CDR1 is SGHDN and CDR2 is FVKESK.

The chain joins TRBV28 to TRBJ2-7. Germline loops: CDR1 MDHEN, CDR2 SYDVKM. CDR3 length equals 11 residues. The CDR3 reads CASSSYYEQYF.

The CDR3 region is CASSPGGGGGFYEQYF. The V call is TRBV7-9, the J call TRBJ2-7; no DNA is available, so the TRBD2 call from TCRdb remains unchecked. CDR1 is SEHNR, CDR2 FQNEAQ, per germline (reference sequence). CDR3 length: 16 amino acids.

The chain links TRBV6-4 to TRBJ2-2; there is no DNA to check the TCRdb D call of TRBD1. The CDR3 contains 15 residues. The V gene's germline CDR1 is MRHNA and CDR2 SNTAGT. CDR3 sequence reads: CASSSGTDETGELFF.

V gene TRBV7-2 combines with J gene TRBJ2-1; with no DNA, the TCRdb D assignment of TRBD1 cannot be verified. CDR1 and CDR2 (germline): SGHTA, FQGNSA. There are 15 residues in the CDR3. This CDR3 is CASSTRGAGLDEQFF.

V is TRBV30 and J is TRBJ2-5; TCRdb indicates TRBD1, and absent DNA this call remains unverified. The CDR3 contains 15 residues. Germline V lookup: CDR1 GTSNPN, CDR2 SVGIG (reference sequence). The CDR3 loop reads CAWSVGQGAAETQYF. The variable domain in full, completed from reference TRBV30 and TRBJ2-5, reads SQTIHQWPATLVQPVGSPLSLECTVEGTSNPNLYWYRQAAGRGLQLLFYSVGIGQISSEVPQNLSASRPQDRQFILSSKKLLLSDSGFYLCAWSVGQGAAETQYFGPGTRLLVL.

This rearrangement joins TRBV5-1 to TRBJ2-7; TCRdb's D call, TRBD1, is unchecked because there is no DNA. The germline V gene has CDR1 SGHRS and CDR2 YFSETQ. The CDR3 covers 14 residues. CDR3 protein: CASSSGQGSNEQYF.

This rearrangement joins TRBV7-2 to TRBJ2-7; checking the TCRdb D call of TRBD1 is not possible without DNA. From germline, CDR1 is SGHTA and CDR2 FQGNSA. This CDR3 is built from 15 residues. This CDR3 is CASSLGGPLPYEQYF.